The next 10 T cell receptor beta chains were all read from a single sample in a study of T cell responses to AZD1222 COVID-19 vaccine. Produced via immunoSEQ multiplex PCR; TCRdb's table is partial and in-frame only. This sample has some 120,000 clones; approximately 88% occur once, and the top ten carry roughly 1.4%. The material was peripheral blood, obtained on day 0 of AZD1222 vaccination. The origin of the receptors is an adult in good health.

The chain uses TRBV9 and TRBJ1-4, with 7 bases fitting TRBD1. This CDR3 region has 14 residues. The V segment lost 4 bases and the J segment 8 bases; nucleotides outside the gene matches: 8. Germline loops: CDR1 SGDLS, CDR2 YYNGEE. CDR3 coding DNA: TGTGCCAGCAGCCGAGGGGGCCGGGGAGAAAAACTGTTTTTT. Translated: CASSRGGRGEKLFF.

V usage is TRBV5-1 and J usage is TRBJ1-1; 7 bases agree with TRBD1. The ends lost 5 bases at V and 4 bases at J; junction bases unmatched: 14. Looked up from germline, CDR1 is SGHRS and CDR2 is YFSETQ. The CDR3 spans 16 residues. The CDR3 bases are TGCGCCAGCAGTCCACAGGGGTTCAGGGGAAGCACTGAAGCTTTCTTT. Translation gives CASSPQGFRGSTEAFF.

The chain uses TRBV12-3 or TRBV12-4 and TRBJ2-2; D unresolved. V was pared by 3 bases and J by 5 bases, with 7 bases between. The CDR3 is 13 residues long. The CDR3 DNA follows: TGTGCCAGCAGTTTCAGTGATACCGGGGAGCTGTTTTTT. Its translation: CASSFSDTGELFF.

DNA of the CDR3: TGCGCCAGCAGCCAAGATTGGAGGGTAAGCGGATACAATGAGCAGTTCTTC. It translates to CASSQDWRVSGYNEQFF. The chain carries TRBV4-1 and TRBJ2-1; perhaps TRBD2 as D (6 bases). V gave up 0 bases and J gave up 4 bases, with 16 bases separating them. This CDR3 comprises 17 residues. The germline gives CDR1 MGHRA, CDR2 YSYEKL.

This sequence joins TRBV29-1 and TRBJ1-4; D uncertain. V dropped 0 bases and J dropped 6 bases, with 2 bases sitting between them. Germline V gene sequence: CDR1 SQVTM, CDR2 ANQGSEA. The CDR3 sequence is 11 residues long. CDR3 amino acids: CSVEDDEKLFF. The DNA for the CDR3 is TGCAGCGTTGAAGATGATGAAAAACTGTTTTTT.

V usage is TRBV6-6 and J usage is TRBJ2-2, with TRBD2 identical over 10 bases. Germline CDR1 reads MNHNY; CDR2 reads SVGAGI (reference sequence). This CDR3 spans 16 amino acids. Trimming at V came to 4 bases and at J to 3 bases, leaving 5 bases not matched to a gene. The CDR3 is CASSSASGSYTGELFF. The CDR3 DNA reads TGTGCCAGCAGTTCAGCTAGCGGGAGTTACACCGGGGAGCTGTTTTTT.

The table lists this clone with a few counts. The CDR3 coding sequence is TGCGCCAGCAGCAAAACACGAACAGCTGAAGCTTTCTTT. Translating it yields CASSKTRTAEAFF. This sequence joins TRBV5-1 and TRBJ1-1; the D is unclear. Germline V gene data show CDR1 as SGHRS and CDR2 as YFSETQ. V lost 4 bases, J lost 6 bases, and 13 bases lay in between. There are 13 residues in the CDR3.

The chain links TRBV7-2 to TRBJ2-7; D unclear. Germline loops: CDR1 SGHTA, CDR2 FQGNSA. The V end was cut by 1 base, the J end by 0 bases, with 7 bases between. The length of the CDR3 is 14 residues. CDR3 DNA sequence: TGTGCCAGCAGCTTAGGACCCAGCTCCTACGAGCAGTACTTC. This codes for CASSLGPSSYEQYF.

This chain links TRBV7-6 with TRBJ2-7, with TRBD2 identical over 11 bases. Germline values: CDR1 SGHVS, CDR2 FNYEAQ. V was pared by 3 bases and J by 1 base, with 5 bases of the junction left unmatched. The CDR3 has 16 residues. The CDR3 DNA follows: TGTGCCAGCAGCTTCCCGACTAGCGGGAAGTCCTACGAGCAGTACTTC. Its translation is CASSFPTSGKSYEQYF. The full variable domain, with the rest looked up from reference TRBV7-6 and TRBJ2-7, is GAGVSQSPRYKVTKRGQDVALRCDPISGHVSLYWYRQALGQGPEFLTYFNYEAQQDKSGLPNDRFSAERPEGSISTLTIQRTEQRDSAMYRCASSFPTSGKSYEQYFGPGTRLTVT.

The rearrangement links TRBV5-1 to TRBJ2-1, with 7 bases lining up with TRBD1. Trimming at V came to 4 bases and at J to 6 bases, leaving 13 bases not matched to a gene. This CDR3 is built from 16 residues. Germline V gives CDR1 SGHRS, CDR2 YFSETQ. CDR3 region: CASSPTVSGTANEQFF. Written as DNA, the CDR3 is TGCGCCAGCAGCCCCACCGTCAGTGGGACAGCCAATGAGCAGTTCTTC.